Below, 27 T cell receptor beta chains from the same sample are listed, as sequenced in a study of T cell responses to AZD1222 COVID-19 vaccine. TCRdb's table, derived via immunoSEQ multiplex PCR, lists solely in-frame clones and lacks some. This table holds roughly 120,000 clones, about 88% found once. The input for sequencing was peripheral blood, taken 28 days after the second AZD1222 dose. The receptors stem from an adult who received the AZD1222 COVID-19 vaccine.

The CDR3 region has the DNA TGTGCCAGTTTCCCTTGGGAGGGACCATACGAGCAGTACTTC. Its protein is CASFPWEGPYEQYF. V and J are TRBV11-3 and TRBJ2-7; 7 nucleotides match TRBD2. V trimming: 9 bases; J trimming: 4 bases; junction bases outside the gene matches: 12. The CDR3 covers 14 residues. The germline V gene has CDR1 SGHNT and CDR2 YENEEA.

The V call is TRBV6-5, the J call TRBJ1-5; TRBD1 might be the D (5 bases). The CDR3 is 15 amino acids. With 5 bases removed from V and 0 bases from J, the gap between germline ends came to 11 bases. Germline V gene lookup returns CDR1 MNHEY and CDR2 SVGAGI. The CDR3 here is CASSTGLYSNQPQHF. Here the CDR3 DNA reads TGTGCCAGCAGTACGGGGCTCTATAGCAATCAGCCCCAGCATTTT.

The chain employs TRBV28 and TRBJ1-4; 10 bases are a match to TRBD1. Trimming cost V 7 bases and J 6 bases; bases outside gene matches: 5. The CDR3 spans 14 residues. Germline loops: CDR1 MDHEN, CDR2 SYDVKM. CDR3 in amino acids: CASTVGQGDEKLFF. The CDR3 DNA sequence: TGTGCCAGCACCGTCGGACAGGGGGATGAAAAACTGTTTTTT.

This clone has a handful of counts. J is TRBJ2-7 and V is TRBV7-2, with D tentatively TRBD2 (6 bases). V was trimmed by 5 bases and J by 2 bases, leaving 13 bases between them. CDR3 length: 14 amino acids. Germline V CDR1 and CDR2: SGHTA, FQGNSA. The CDR3 nucleotides read TGTGCCAGCAGCACCATGGGACTTCCCTACGAGCAGTACTTC. It yields the protein CASSTMGLPYEQYF. Full variable domain (outside the CDR3, taken from reference TRBV7-2 and TRBJ2-7): GAGVSQSPSNKVTEKGKDVELRCDPISGHTALYWYRQSLGQGLEFLIYFQGNSAPDKSGLPSDRFSAERTGGSVSTLTIQRTQQEDSAVYLCASSTMGLPYEQYFGPGTRLTVT.

This chain uses TRBV5-6 with TRBJ1-4; D not certain. V dropped 3 bases and J dropped 5 bases, with 14 bases sitting between them. Germline V gene data show CDR1 as SGHDT and CDR2 as YYEEEE. This CDR3 has 15 amino acids. The CDR3 DNA is TGTGCCAGCAGCTCTACCTCGCGGACGAATGAAAAACTGTTTTTT. Translating it yields CASSSTSRTNEKLFF.

The rearrangement uses TRBV7-2 and TRBJ1-3, with no clear D. Germline CDR1 and CDR2: SGHTA and FQGNSA. Trimming took 2 bases from V and 0 from J, leaving 5 bases between them. This CDR3 spans 14 amino acids. The DNA for the CDR3 is TGTGCCAGCAGCTTAATAGGCTCTGGAAACACCATATATTTT. It specifies CASSLIGSGNTIYF.

This chain uses TRBV30 with TRBJ1-2; possible D gene TRBD1, 5 bases. This CDR3 has 13 residues. Trimming removed 0 bases at V and 10 bases at J, with 15 bases between. Germline values: CDR1 GTSNPN, CDR2 SVGIG (reference sequence). Written as DNA, the CDR3 is TGTGCCTGGAGTGTGTCCCAGGGCGTGGACTACACCTTC. Translating it yields CAWSVSQGVDYTF. Full variable domain (outside the CDR3, taken from reference TRBV30 and TRBJ1-2): SQTIHQWPATLVQPVGSPLSLECTVEGTSNPNLYWYRQAAGRGLQLLFYSVGIGQISSEVPQNLSASRPQDRQFILSSKKLLLSDSGFYLCAWSVSQGVDYTFGSGTRLTVV.

V and J are TRBV13 and TRBJ2-1; possibly TRBD2 for D (6 bases). Germline V lookup: CDR1 PRHDT, CDR2 FYEKMQ (reference sequence). The V end lost 8 bases, the J end lost 0 bases, and 14 bases lay between the germline ends. This CDR3 comprises 15 residues. Here the CDR3 reads CASAKGGASYNEQFF. As DNA, the CDR3 is TGTGCCAGCGCAAAGGGCGGGGCCTCCTACAATGAGCAGTTCTTC.

V gene TRBV27 combines with J gene TRBJ2-3; 11 bases are shared with TRBD2. V lost 1 base, J lost 0 bases, and 9 bases stayed unmatched. Looked up from germline, CDR1 is MNHEY and CDR2 is SMNVEV (reference sequence). The CDR3 consists of 19 residues. The CDR3 is CASSLFRMVAGGSTDTQYF. CDR3 bases: TGTGCCAGCAGTTTATTTCGAATGGTAGCGGGGGGGAGCACAGATACGCAGTATTTT.

The chain links TRBV4-1 to TRBJ1-3, with D maybe TRBD1 (5 bases). Germline CDR1 and CDR2: MGHRA and YSYEKL. The CDR3 has 15 amino acids. V dropped 0 bases and J dropped 5 bases, with 11 bases sitting between them. The CDR3 DNA is TGCGCCAGCAGCCAAGATAGAACGGACAGAAACACCATATATTTT. Amino acid sequence: CASSQDRTDRNTIYF.

The J gene is TRBJ1-2, the V gene TRBV7-2; D ambiguous. The CDR3 runs to 15 residues. Germline-derived CDR1 and CDR2 are SGHTA and FQGNSA. Trimming pared 3 bases from V and 4 bases from J, leaving 15 bases between. CDR3 DNA sequence: TGTGCCAGCAGCTTTTCGCAGGACTTAGGCTATGGCTACACCTTC. Protein product: CASSFSQDLGYGYTF.

V and J are TRBV29-1 and TRBJ1-1; D not resolved. The germline CDR1 and CDR2 sequences are SQVTM and ANQGSEA. The CDR3 contains 9 residues. V was shortened by 4 bases and J by 5 bases, with 2 bases between the two germline ends. The CDR3 nucleotides read TGCAGCGTTGGAACTGAAGCTTTCTTT. Residues: CSVGTEAFF.

The chain joins TRBV6-1 to TRBJ1-2; D not resolved. The V end lost 0 bases, the J end lost 5 bases, and 16 bases lay between the germline ends. Germline V gene lookup returns CDR1 MNHNS and CDR2 SASEGT. The CDR3 has 16 residues. The CDR3 loop reads CASSEALLWQPYGYTF. Written as DNA, the CDR3 is TGTGCCAGCAGTGAAGCGCTTCTCTGGCAACCTTATGGCTACACCTTC.

The chain joins TRBV24-1 to TRBJ2-1, with D maybe TRBD2 (5 bases). V gave up 6 bases and J gave up 0 bases, with 17 bases separating them. CDR1 is KGHDR and CDR2 is SFDVKD in the germline V gene. The CDR3 contains 17 residues. The CDR3 coding sequence is TGTGCCACCAGTTCTGGGAGCTTCTCTTTCTCCTACAATGAGCAGTTCTTC. This translates into CATSSGSFSFSYNEQFF.

Regarding this clone: One junction end disagrees with the germline gene, perhaps due to a read error. J is TRBJ2-7 and V is TRBV2, with a weak D call TRBD2 (6 bases). The CDR3 runs to 15 residues. Germline V gene data show CDR1 as SNHLY and CDR2 as FYNNEI. In nucleotides, the CDR3 is TGTGCCAGCAGCGAAGAGGCTAGCGCGACCTACGAGCAGTACTTC. Protein: CASSEEASATYEQYF.

The J gene is TRBJ2-3, the V gene TRBV11-3, with D maybe TRBD1 (6 bases). V lost 5 bases and J 6 bases, leaving 18 bases between the germline ends. This CDR3 comprises 15 residues. Germline-derived CDR1 and CDR2 are SGHNT and YENEEA. The CDR3, as DNA: TGTGCCAGCAGCCAGCGCCAGGGGCCCAGGGATACGCAGTATTTT. It codes for CASSQRQGPRDTQYF.

The chain is built from TRBV27 and TRBJ2-7; D tentatively fits TRBD1 or TRBD2 (5 bases each). The CDR3 sequence is 15 residues long. In germline, CDR1 is MNHEY, CDR2 SMNVEV (reference sequence). With 2 bases removed from V and 1 base from J, the gap between germline ends came to 12 bases. Here the CDR3 reads CASSLIPGRSYEQYF. DNA of the CDR3: TGTGCCAGCAGTTTAATCCCGGGGCGGTCCTACGAGCAGTACTTC.

V gene TRBV15 combines with J gene TRBJ2-7; D might be TRBD1 or TRBD2, each matching 5 bases. CDR3 size: 15 residues. Per germline, CDR1 LNHNV and CDR2 YYDKDF (reference sequence). The ends were cut back, 0 bases at V and 5 bases at J, with 14 bases in the middle. The CDR3 loop is CATSRDIGTLHEQYF. CDR3 DNA sequence: TGTGCCACCAGCAGAGATATAGGGACCCTCCACGAGCAGTACTTC. Combining the CDR3 with reference TRBV15 and TRBJ2-7 gives the whole variable domain DAMVIQNPRYQVTQFGKPVTLSCSQTLNHNVMYWYQQKSSQAPKLLFHYYDKDFNNEADTPDNFQSRRPNTSFCFLDIRSPGLGDTAMYLCATSRDIGTLHEQYFGPGTRLTVT.

This chain's CDR3 is CASKVGANSPLHF. The CDR3 region has the DNA TGTGCCAGCAAAGTTGGGGCTAATTCACCCCTCCACTTT. The chain couples TRBV28 to TRBJ1-6, with D tentatively TRBD1 (5 bases). Germline V gives CDR1 MDHEN, CDR2 SYDVKM. The CDR3 consists of 13 residues. V lost 7 bases to trimming and J lost 6 bases, with 10 bases between them.

This clone was observed a single time. The chain recombines TRBV5-6 with TRBJ2-5, with 9 bases identical to TRBD1. V was clipped by 4 bases and J by 4 bases; unmatched bases: 11. The CDR3 loop spans 16 amino acids. Germline V gene lookup returns CDR1 SGHDT and CDR2 YYEEEE. CDR3 protein: CASSLFGTGFGETQYF. The CDR3 DNA follows: TGTGCCAGCAGCCTGTTTGGGACAGGGTTCGGAGAGACCCAGTACTTC.

V and J are TRBV25-1 and TRBJ2-7; D gene ambiguous. The CDR3 totals 14 residues. Trimming stripped 7 bases from V and 2 bases from J, with 15 bases between. Germline V CDR1 and CDR2: MGHDK, SYGVNS. The CDR3, as DNA: TGTGCCAGCACGGGCGTGACCCGCGCCTACGAGCAGTACTTC. The encoded protein is CASTGVTRAYEQYF.

As DNA, the CDR3 is TGTGCCAGCAGCTTAGGGGGGACAGCCTACAATGAGCAGTTCTTC. Its protein is CASSLGGTAYNEQFF. The gene calls are TRBV7-2 and TRBJ2-1, with 7 bases lining up with TRBD1. The germline CDR1 and CDR2 sequences are SGHTA and FQGNSA. CDR3 length equals 15 residues. Germline trimming cut 1 base from V and 2 bases from J; bases unmatched to any gene: 2.

Here the CDR3 DNA reads TGTGCCTGGTATCGCCGGGGGGGAAGCTCCTACAATGAGCAGTTCTTC. It codes for CAWYRRGGSSYNEQFF. This sequence joins TRBV30 and TRBJ2-1; 8 bases are a match to TRBD2. V lost 5 bases and J lost 0; bases outside the gene matches: 9. The CDR3 is made up of 16 amino acids. Germline V gives CDR1 GTSNPN, CDR2 SVGIG (reference sequence).

The chain has TRBV5-5 and TRBJ1-6; maybe TRBD1 (6 bases). CDR1 and CDR2 from the germline V gene are SGHKS and YYEKEE (reference sequence). Trimming cost V 4 bases and J 15 bases, with 17 bases left between them. CDR3 length equals 13 residues. Here the CDR3 DNA reads TGTGCCAGCAGCGAATCAGGGGTTTCGCACCTCCACTTT. Translating gives CASSESGVSHLHF.

The chain uses TRBV7-9 and TRBJ1-4, with a weak D call TRBD1 (6 bases). V lost 2 bases and J lost 8, with 18 bases in between. Looked up from germline, CDR1 is SEHNR and CDR2 is FQNEAQ (reference sequence). CDR3 length equals 16 residues. CDR3 in amino acids: CASSLTGKGAGEKLFF. The CDR3 nucleotides are TGTGCCAGCAGCTTAACAGGGAAAGGGGCTGGGGAAAAACTGTTTTTT.

The rearrangement uses TRBV9 and TRBJ2-7, with D uncertain. The CDR3 runs 12 residues. Germline V gene lookup returns CDR1 SGDLS and CDR2 YYNGEE. The V end lost 4 bases, the J end lost 3 bases, and 8 bases lay between the germline ends. The CDR3 coding sequence is TGTGCCAGCAGCTCCGGTCTCTACGAGCAGTACTTC. Translating it yields CASSSGLYEQYF.

As DNA, the CDR3 is TGCGCCAGCAGTGAGAAAAGCCTCTCGGACACCGGGGAGCTGTTTTTT. It translates to CASSEKSLSDTGELFF. The V gene is TRBV10-1, the J gene TRBJ2-2; D gene ambiguous. The CDR3 runs 16 residues. The germline CDR1 and CDR2 sequences are WNHNN and SYGVQD (reference sequence). Between the trimmed V and J ends, which lost 2 bases and 3 bases, there was a span of 13 bases.